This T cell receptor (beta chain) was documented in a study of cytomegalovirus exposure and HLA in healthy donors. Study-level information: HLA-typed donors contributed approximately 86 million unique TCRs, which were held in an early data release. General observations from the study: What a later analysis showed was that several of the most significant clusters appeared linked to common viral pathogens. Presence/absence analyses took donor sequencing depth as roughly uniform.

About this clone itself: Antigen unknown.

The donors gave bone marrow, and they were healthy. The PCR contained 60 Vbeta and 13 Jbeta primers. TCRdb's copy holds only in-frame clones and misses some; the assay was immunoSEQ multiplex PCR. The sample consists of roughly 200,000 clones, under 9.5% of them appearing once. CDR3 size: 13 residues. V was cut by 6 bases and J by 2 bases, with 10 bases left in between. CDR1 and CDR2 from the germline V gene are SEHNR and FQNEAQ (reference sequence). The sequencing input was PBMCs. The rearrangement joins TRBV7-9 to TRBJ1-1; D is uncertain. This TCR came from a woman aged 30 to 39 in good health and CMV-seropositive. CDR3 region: CASRFGPNTEAFF. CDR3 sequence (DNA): TGTGCCAGCAGGTTTGGGCCCAACACTGAAGCTTTCTTT.